One and the same sample provided the 19 T cell receptor beta chains below, sequenced in a study of T-cell reconstitution after alpha-beta-depleted transplantation in children. As it was prepared, the TCRbeta library received unique molecular identifiers. TCRdb reanalysed the PCR reads using MiXCR and keeps one entry per CDR3 protein. The sample holds about 610,000 distinct CDR3 sequences, more than 9% seen once. The material sequenced was PBMCs from the stem cell graft donor, taken from the stem cell graft. All receptors derive from a human donor who donated a stem cell graft to a child with acute myeloid leukemia.

This clonotype was seen a few times. This chain links TRBV20-1 with TRBJ1-5; TRBD1 matches at 7 bases. CDR1 and CDR2 (germline): DFQATT, SNEGSKA (reference sequence). V shed 6 bases and J 0 bases; nucleotides not matched to a gene: 5. There are 14 residues in the CDR3. The CDR3 here is CSASRGDSNQPQHF. The CDR3 region has the DNA TGCAGTGCGTCCAGGGGGGATAGCAATCAGCCCCAGCATTTT.

This chain connects TRBV20-1 to TRBJ2-5, with D tentatively TRBD2 (6 bases). The germline CDR1 and CDR2 sequences are DFQATT and SNEGSKA (reference sequence). The V end was cut by 5 bases, the J end by 2 bases, with 12 bases between. There are 13 residues in the CDR3. The CDR3 nucleotides are TGCAGTGCTTTACGAGGACTACAAGAGACCCAGTACTTC. Encoded protein: CSALRGLQETQYF.

J is TRBJ1-3 and V is TRBV5-1; 8 bases are shared with TRBD1. The length of the CDR3 is 15 residues. The J segment lost 6 bases and the V segment lost 4 bases, leaving 9 bases of the junction unmatched. The germline gives CDR1 SGHRS, CDR2 YFSETQ. Written as DNA, the CDR3 is TGCGCCAGCAGCGTGGGGACAGGCGGCGCAAACACCATATATTTT. This encodes CASSVGTGGANTIYF.

The chain couples TRBV12-3 or TRBV12-4 to TRBJ1-1; TRBD1 aligns across 7 bases. This CDR3 has 14 amino acids. V was pared by 6 bases and J by 6 bases, with 10 bases of the junction left unmatched. CDR3 bases: TGTGCCAGCAGACTAACAGGGGCCGCCGCTGAAGCTTTCTTT. It translates to CASRLTGAAAEAFF.

This clonotype appeared many times. V usage is TRBV24-1 and J usage is TRBJ2-2; 8 bases align to TRBD1. Germline assignment: CDR1 KGHDR and CDR2 SFDVKD. Trimming removed 4 bases from V and 3 bases from J; junction bases left unmatched: 6. This CDR3 has 16 amino acids. CDR3 DNA sequence: TGTGCCACCAGTGACTACAGGGGGGTGGACACCGGGGAGCTGTTTTTT. This translates into CATSDYRGVDTGELFF.

This clonotype came up once. The rearrangement links TRBV18 to TRBJ2-7; D possibly corresponds to TRBD1 (6 bases). With 5 bases removed from V and 2 bases from J, the gap between germline ends came to 13 bases. This CDR3 has 14 amino acids. From germline, CDR1 is KGHSH and CDR2 LQKENI. CDR3 sequence reads: CASSTGTLAYEQYF. In DNA form, the CDR3 reads TGTGCCAGCTCAACGGGGACACTCGCCTACGAGCAGTACTTC.

This clonotype was observed a few times. The chain joins TRBV7-3 to TRBJ2-2, with TRBD2 matching 14 bases. The CDR3 totals 16 residues. CDR1 is SGHTA and CDR2 is FQGTGA in the germline V gene. The trim removed 3 bases at V and 8 bases at J, leaving 5 bases unmatched. Here the CDR3 reads CASSLGLAGASGELFF. DNA of the CDR3: TGTGCCAGCAGCTTGGGACTAGCGGGAGCGTCGGGGGAGCTGTTTTTT.

This chain joins TRBV7-9 and TRBJ2-7; a possible D gene is TRBD1 (6 bases). V lost 4 bases and J lost 5, with 9 bases in between. CDR1 SEHNR and CDR2 FQNEAQ come from the germline V gene (reference sequence). The CDR3 loop spans 12 amino acids. CDR3 in amino acids: CASSSWDNEQYF. As DNA, the CDR3 is TGTGCCAGCAGCTCGTGGGACAACGAGCAGTACTTC.

The genes are TRBV5-1 and TRBJ2-2, with TRBD1 matching over 9 bases. V lost 4 bases to trimming and J lost 7 bases; unmatched junction nucleotides: 8. CDR3 length: 15 amino acids. From germline, CDR1 is SGHRS and CDR2 YFSETQ. In DNA form, the CDR3 reads TGCGCCAGCAGCCCCGGACAGGGGAAAGGCGGGGAGCTGTTTTTT. Its translation: CASSPGQGKGGELFF.

This clonotype has a handful of counts. The chain is built from TRBV18 and TRBJ2-7; maybe TRBD2 (6 bases). Trimming stripped 8 bases from V and 6 bases from J, with 17 bases between. CDR1 and CDR2 from the germline V gene are KGHSH and LQKENI. This CDR3 has 13 amino acids. The CDR3 bases are TGTGCCAGCAGTCCCTCGGGGGTAGGCGAGCAGTACTTC. It codes for CASSPSGVGEQYF. Together with reference TRBV18 and TRBJ2-7, the CDR3 gives the full variable domain: NAGVMQNPRHLVRRRGQEARLRCSPMKGHSHVYWYRQLPEEGLKFMVYLQKENIIDESGMPKERFSAEFPKEGPSILRIQQVVRGDSAAYFCASSPSGVGEQYFGPGTRLTVT.

This clonotype was counted only a few times. The V and J genes are TRBV20-1 and TRBJ2-3, with D perhaps TRBD2 (6 bases). CDR1 DFQATT and CDR2 SNEGSKA come from the germline V gene (reference sequence). Trimming took 6 bases from V and 0 from J, leaving 13 bases between them. The CDR3 is made up of 14 amino acids. CDR3 nucleotide sequence: TGCAGTGCCCAGCAAGCGGGCAGCACAGATACGCAGTATTTT. Protein sequence: CSAQQAGSTDTQYF.

The V call is TRBV4-3, the J call TRBJ1-1; D perhaps matches TRBD1 (5 bases). CDR1 is LGHNA, CDR2 YSLEER, per germline. The CDR3 sequence is 14 residues long. With 0 bases removed from V and 10 bases from J, the gap between germline ends came to 15 bases. CDR3 protein: CASSQDYEGRRAFF. In DNA form, the CDR3 reads TGCGCCAGCAGCCAAGATTATGAGGGGCGAAGAGCTTTCTTT.

This clonotype was counted only a few times. This chain uses TRBV7-9 with TRBJ2-1; D remains unclear. Germline CDR1 reads SEHNR; CDR2 reads FQNEAQ (reference sequence). The CDR3 is 17 residues long. V dropped 0 bases and J dropped 2 bases, with 14 bases sitting between them. The DNA of the CDR3 is TGTGCCAGCAGCTTAGCGTCGGGCATGGGGACCTACAATGAGCAGTTCTTC. This translates into CASSLASGMGTYNEQFF. Together with reference TRBV7-9 and TRBJ2-1, the CDR3 gives the full variable domain: DTGVSQNPRHKITKRGQNVTFRCDPISEHNRLYWYRQTLGQGPEFLTYFQNEAQLEKSRLLSDRFSAERPKGSFSTLEIQRTEQGDSAMYLCASSLASGMGTYNEQFFGPGTRLTVL.

This clonotype has a handful of counts. J is TRBJ2-1 and V is TRBV7-3; 7 bases match TRBD2. This CDR3 has 17 amino acids. Germline lookup yields CDR1 SGHTA and CDR2 FQGTGA. The J segment lost 1 base and the V segment lost 1 base, leaving 7 bases of the junction unmatched. The CDR3 DNA sequence: TGTGCCAGCAGCTTAAGGGGGGGACTCGGGTCCTACAATGAGCAGTTCTTC. This codes for CASSLRGGLGSYNEQFF.

In its sample, this clonotype was seen a few times. The chain is built from TRBV9 and TRBJ2-5; possible D gene TRBD2, 6 bases. Between the trimmed V and J ends, which lost 3 bases and 1 base, there was a span of 10 bases. Germline assignment: CDR1 SGDLS and CDR2 YYNGEE. The CDR3 runs 14 residues. This CDR3 reads CASSGGVVQETQYF. In DNA, the CDR3 is TGTGCCAGCAGCGGGGGGGTAGTCCAAGAGACCCAGTACTTC.

This clonotype occurred many times. This rearrangement joins TRBV20-1 to TRBJ2-7; D possibly corresponds to TRBD2 (6 bases). The V gene lost 6 bases and the J gene lost 4 bases, with 16 bases spanning the gap. Germline CDR1 and CDR2: DFQATT and SNEGSKA (reference sequence). This CDR3 comprises 13 residues. DNA for the CDR3: TGCAGTGCCACAATAACTAGCACGTACGAGCAGTACTTC. Translation: CSATITSTYEQYF.

This clonotype turned up a few times. The chain links TRBV5-5 to TRBJ1-2; 7 nucleotides agree with TRBD1. The CDR3 contains 16 residues. V was clipped by 5 bases and J by 7 bases; unmatched bases: 17. The germline gives CDR1 SGHKS, CDR2 YYEKEE (reference sequence). CDR3 DNA: TGTGCCAGCAGGAGGGACAGCACCACACTATCGGTTGGCTACACCTTC. Amino acid sequence: CASRRDSTTLSVGYTF.

V gene TRBV12-3 or TRBV12-4 combines with J gene TRBJ1-5, with D uncertain. V was trimmed by 4 bases and J by 3 bases, leaving 10 bases between them. The CDR3 has 14 residues. CDR3 DNA: TGTGCCAGCAGTTCCCAGGTAAACAATCAGCCCCAGCATTTT. Protein: CASSSQVNNQPQHF.

This clonotype was counted ten times or more. CDR3 region: CSVTPGGQETQYF. CDR3 sequence (DNA): TGCAGCGTTACCCCGGGGGGACAAGAGACCCAGTACTTC. The rearrangement joins TRBV29-1 to TRBJ2-5; 7 positions match TRBD2. CDR1 is SQVTM and CDR2 is ANQGSEA in the germline V gene. This CDR3 spans 13 amino acids. Losses at the gene ends were 5 bases for V and 2 bases for J; bases not matched to a gene: 5.